This T cell receptor beta chain came from a study of cytomegalovirus exposure and HLA in healthy donors. Broader study findings: Among the most significant clusters, several appeared linked to common viral pathogens in a later analysis. Most TCR sequences proved rare, with some public TCRs found in many donors. Later analysis showed most CMV-associated TCR beta chains appearing HLA-restricted.

In germline, CDR1 is SQVTM, CDR2 ANQGSEA. This CDR3 region has 14 residues. Trimming left V 6 bases short and J 1 base short, with 15 bases between. On this clone itself: Its specificity is not known.

In the PCR, 60 Vbeta and 13 Jbeta primers were used. Some clones are missing from TCRdb's copy, which holds only in-frame ones; the method was immunoSEQ multiplex PCR. The sample has under 200,000 clones, around 80% seen once. The receptor was isolated from a man aged 40-49 years in good health and CMV-seronegative. Sequencing was done on a sample of PBMCs. The genes are TRBV29-1 and TRBJ2-5; D unclear. The CDR3 region is CSVARNSFQETQYF. The CDR3 region has the DNA TGCAGCGTCGCCCGGAACAGCTTCCAAGAGACCCAGTACTTC.